This TCR beta chain stems from a study of cytomegalovirus exposure and HLA in healthy donors. Study-wide findings and caveats: Cytomegalovirus status was reportedly diagnosed by the classifier with high specificity and sensitivity.

The CDR3 loop spans 17 amino acids. CDR1 and CDR2 from the germline V gene are LNHDA and SQIVND (reference sequence). J was trimmed by 5 bases and V by 2 bases; bases with no gene match: 12. For this clone: Its specificity is not known.

The donors (healthy individuals) were bone marrow donors. PCR amplification relied on 60 Vbeta primers (plus 13 Jbeta primers). Authors' methods: A follow-up analysis tallied approximately 85 million unique TCR beta chains, about 11 million shared. Some clones are missing from TCRdb's copy, which holds only in-frame ones; the method was immunoSEQ multiplex PCR. That table is the source of V, J and clone size, and D and trimming were worked out from the DNA. The table has tens of thousands of clones, over 70% seen once. The chain carries TRBV19 and TRBJ2-1; TRBD2 aligns across 7 bases. The TCR comes from a woman aged 35 to 49 in good health and CMV-seronegative. Sequencing was carried out using PBMCs. Here the CDR3 DNA reads TGTGCCAGTAGTATAAAGGGGAAAGGAGCGGGAAACAATGAGCAGTTCTTC. Amino acids: CASSIKGKGAGNNEQFF.